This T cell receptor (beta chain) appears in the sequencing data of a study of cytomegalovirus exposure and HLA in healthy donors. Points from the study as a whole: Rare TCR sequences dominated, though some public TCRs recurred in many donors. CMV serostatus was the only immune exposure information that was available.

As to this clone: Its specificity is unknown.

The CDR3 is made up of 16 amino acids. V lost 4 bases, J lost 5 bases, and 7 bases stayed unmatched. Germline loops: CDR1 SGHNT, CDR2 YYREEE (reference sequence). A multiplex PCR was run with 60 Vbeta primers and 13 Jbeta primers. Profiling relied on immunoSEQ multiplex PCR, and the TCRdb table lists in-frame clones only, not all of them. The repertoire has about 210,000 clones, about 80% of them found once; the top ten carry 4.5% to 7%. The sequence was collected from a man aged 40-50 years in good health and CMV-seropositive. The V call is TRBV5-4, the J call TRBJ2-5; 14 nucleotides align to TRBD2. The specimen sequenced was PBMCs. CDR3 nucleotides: TGTGCCAGCAGCCCCCAACGGACTAGCGGGAGGGAGACCCAGTACTTC. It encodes CASSPQRTSGRETQYF.